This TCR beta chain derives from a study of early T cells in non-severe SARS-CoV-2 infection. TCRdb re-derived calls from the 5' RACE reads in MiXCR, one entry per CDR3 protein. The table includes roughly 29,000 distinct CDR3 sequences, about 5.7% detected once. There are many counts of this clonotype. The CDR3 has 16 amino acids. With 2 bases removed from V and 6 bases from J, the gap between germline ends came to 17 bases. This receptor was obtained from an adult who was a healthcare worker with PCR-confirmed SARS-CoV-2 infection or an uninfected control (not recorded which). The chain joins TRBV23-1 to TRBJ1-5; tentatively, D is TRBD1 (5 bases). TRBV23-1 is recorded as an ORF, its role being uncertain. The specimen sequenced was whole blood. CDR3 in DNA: TGCGCCAGCAGTCAAGGGGATGTAGGGACTCCTCAGCCCCAGCATTTT. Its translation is CASSQGDVGTPQPQHF.